The entry below gives a single T cell receptor (beta chain) sequence along with its context. Its antigen is unidentified. PCR was performed using 60 Vbeta and 13 Jbeta primers. Produced via immunoSEQ multiplex PCR; TCRdb's table is partial and in-frame only. The sample yields under 200,000 clones, roughly 80% seen once. This sample stems from a study of cytomegalovirus exposure and HLA in healthy donors. Broader study findings: As a later analysis revealed, most CMV-associated TCR beta chains appeared HLA-restricted.

Every donor was a healthy person donating bone marrow. The CDR3 is 17 amino acids. The V gene's germline CDR1 is SGHNT and CDR2 YYREEE (reference sequence). The ends were cut back, 0 bases at V and 1 base at J, with 16 bases in the middle. The chain carries TRBV5-4 and TRBJ1-1; D remains ambiguous. This TCR was recovered from a man aged 50 to 59 in good health and CMV-seronegative. Sequenced material: PBMCs. CDR3 nucleotide sequence: TGTGCCAGCAGCTTGGCCGGCAGGCAACTGGAGAACACTGAAGCTTTCTTT. Translation gives CASSLAGRQLENTEAFF. Using reference TRBV5-4 and TRBJ1-1 for the parts outside the CDR3, the full variable domain is ETGVTQSPTHLIKTRGQQVTLRCSSQSGHNTVSWYQQALGQGPQFIFQYYREEENGRGNFPPRFSGLQFPNYSSELNVNALELDDSALYLCASSLAGRQLENTEAFFGQGTRLTVV.